Shown below are 20 T cell receptor beta chains from a single sample sequenced in a study of graft-versus-host responses after intestinal transplantation. Produced via immunoSEQ multiplex PCR; TCRdb's table is partial and in-frame only. Among 4,000 or so clones, around 28% were seen once, and the ten largest hold approximately 7.5%. The sequencing used alloreactive CD4+ T cells from a mixed lymphocyte reaction culture, collected before transplantation. The subset is: CFSE-low proliferating T cells sorted from roughly six-day pre-transplant mixed lymphocyte reaction (GvH or HvG direction). These receptors originate from a human patient who was an organ donor for intestinal transplantation.

The genes are TRBV5-1 and TRBJ2-7; D uncertain. The V gene's germline CDR1 is SGHRS and CDR2 YFSETQ. The V and J ends lost 0 bases and 0 bases respectively, with 13 bases between them. This CDR3 is built from 16 residues. The chain's CDR3 is CASSLEGALSSYEQYF. In DNA form, the CDR3 reads TGCGCCAGCAGCTTGGAAGGAGCCTTGAGCTCCTACGAGCAGTACTTC.

This clone has just a few counts. The chain is built from TRBV2 and TRBJ2-7; TRBD2 aligns across 8 bases. The CDR3 runs to 14 residues. Germline V CDR1 and CDR2: SNHLY, FYNNEI. V gave up 5 bases and J gave up 2 bases; unmatched junction bases: 5. CDR3 protein: CASSSPGGTYEQYF. Written as DNA, the CDR3 is TGTGCCAGCAGTTCCCCGGGAGGGACCTACGAGCAGTACTTC.

The V gene is TRBV7-2, the J gene TRBJ2-1, with TRBD1 identical over 9 bases. The CDR3 has 15 amino acids. The ends lost 8 bases at V and 3 bases at J; junction bases unmatched: 8. CDR1 SGHTA and CDR2 FQGNSA come from the germline V gene. The DNA of the CDR3 is TGTGCCAGCGGGCCCAACAGGGGGCGCTACAATGAGCAGTTCTTC. This sequence encodes CASGPNRGRYNEQFF.

This clone was seen a handful of times. The rearrangement uses TRBV2 and TRBJ2-3; the match to TRBD2 covers 8 bases. This CDR3 has 16 amino acids. The V gene end was trimmed by 5 bases and the J gene end by 2 bases; junction bases not matched to a gene: 9. CDR1 and CDR2 (germline): SNHLY, FYNNEI. The CDR3 here is CASSPGLALFTDTQYF. CDR3 coding DNA: TGTGCCAGCAGTCCCGGACTAGCCCTATTCACAGATACGCAGTATTTT.

V is TRBV6-6 and J is TRBJ2-7, with 7 bases matching TRBD2. There are 14 residues in the CDR3. Germline CDR1 MNHNY, CDR2 SVGAGI (reference sequence). Losses at the gene ends were 5 bases for V and 3 bases for J; bases not matched to a gene: 7. The CDR3 coding sequence is TGTGCCAGCAGTCCCCGGGGCGGGGGCTACGAGCAGTACTTC. Protein: CASSPRGGGYEQYF.

This sequence joins TRBV5-4 and TRBJ1-2, with 9 nucleotides matching TRBD1. This CDR3 region has 15 residues. With V trimmed by 2 bases and J by 4 bases, 6 bases remained unmatched. Per the germline V gene, CDR1 is SGHNT and CDR2 is YYREEE (reference sequence). This CDR3 is CASSLGLTGGYGYTF. In nucleotides, the CDR3 is TGTGCCAGCAGCTTAGGGTTGACAGGGGGCTATGGCTACACCTTC.

This clone is large by share. Within the sample, other DNA sequences also encode this same CDR3. This rearrangement joins TRBV4-3 to TRBJ2-2, with TRBD2 matching 11 bases. Trimming cost V 4 bases and J 4 bases; bases outside gene matches: 2. Germline CDR1 reads LGHNA; CDR2 reads YSLEER. The CDR3 sequence is 15 residues long. As DNA, the CDR3 is TGCGCCAGCAGCCTAGCGGGGGGGGTCACCGGGGAGCTGTTTTTT. Translating it yields CASSLAGGVTGELFF.

Concerning this clone: One junction end does not reproduce the germline sequence, and a read error may be involved. This sequence joins TRBV7-6 and TRBJ1-2, with no clear D. Germline lookup yields CDR1 SGHVS and CDR2 FNYEAQ. The CDR3 length is 17 residues. The DNA of the CDR3 is TGTGCCAGCAGCGGGGTGCTTAAATCTCGAAAGACCTATGGCTACGCCTTC. Its translation is CASSGVLKSRKTYGYAF.

The chain carries TRBV7-3 and TRBJ2-7; TRBD1 agrees at 7 bases. With 5 bases clipped from V and 2 bases from J, the junction kept 6 bases outside the gene matches. The CDR3 totals 14 residues. CDR1 is SGHTA and CDR2 is FQGTGA in the germline V gene. The CDR3 is CASSLRGGPYEQYF. The CDR3, as DNA: TGTGCCAGCAGCCTACGAGGGGGCCCCTACGAGCAGTACTTC.

This clone was found a few times. The chain is built from TRBV11-2 and TRBJ2-7; 7 bases agree with TRBD1. CDR1 and CDR2 (germline): SGHAT, FQNNGV. The CDR3 length is 12 residues. V shed 5 bases and J 4 bases; nucleotides not matched to a gene: 2. The DNA of the CDR3 is TGTGCCAGCAGCAAGACAGGGTACGAGCAGTACTTC. Amino acids: CASSKTGYEQYF.

This clone rates as medium-sized (0.01 to 0.1%). The rearrangement links TRBV6-1 to TRBJ2-7; 7 bases fit TRBD1. The CDR3 totals 13 residues. CDR1 and CDR2 (germline): MNHNS, SASEGT. The junction had 3 bases not matched to a gene; V was cut back by 1 base and J by 6 bases. CDR3 nucleotide sequence: TGTGCCAGCAGTGAAGTTGACAGGGCCGAGCAGTACTTC. Its protein product is CASSEVDRAEQYF.

By its share, this clone is medium-sized. The gene calls are TRBV5-1 and TRBJ1-2; D remains unclear. V was pared by 0 bases and J by 0 bases, with 6 bases between. The length of the CDR3 is 14 residues. CDR1 is SGHRS, CDR2 YFSETQ, per germline. The CDR3 bases are TGCGCCAGCAGCTTGGTGGGTTCTAACTATGGCTACACCTTC. Translating it yields CASSLVGSNYGYTF.

The chain has TRBV19 and TRBJ1-2, with 11 bases aligning to TRBD1. After removal of 5 bases from V and 5 bases from J, the junction contained 1 base not matched to a gene. The germline gives CDR1 LNHDA, CDR2 SQIVND (reference sequence). CDR3 length: 13 residues. The CDR3 coding sequence is TGTGCCAGTAGTGGACAGGGGGCGTATGGCTACACCTTC. This sequence encodes CASSGQGAYGYTF.

The J gene is TRBJ2-5, the V gene TRBV9; 13 bases agree with TRBD2. CDR3 length: 15 amino acids. V dropped 5 bases and J dropped 4; count of bases not matched to a gene: 5. Looked up from germline, CDR1 is SGDLS and CDR2 is YYNGEE. The DNA for the CDR3 is TGTGCCAGCAGTCGACTAGCGGGGGGCCCAGAGACCCAGTACTTC. It encodes CASSRLAGGPETQYF.

This clone came up a few times. The chain uses TRBV25-1 and TRBJ1-5, with D perhaps matching TRBD1 (5 bases). Between the trimmed V and J ends, which lost 6 bases and 3 bases, there was a span of 9 bases. CDR1 MGHDK and CDR2 SYGVNS come from the germline V gene. This CDR3 has 13 amino acids. The CDR3 DNA is TGTGCCAGCAGCCAGGGTATCAATCAGCCCCAGCATTTT. It is translated as CASSQGINQPQHF.

This clone was picked up a small number of times. This chain links TRBV6-5 with TRBJ2-7, with D perhaps TRBD2 (6 bases). The CDR3 is 15 amino acids. Trimming took 3 bases from V and 0 from J, leaving 12 bases between them. CDR1 MNHEY and CDR2 SVGAGI come from the germline V gene. CDR3 residues: CASSYNTGSSYEQYF. The CDR3, as DNA: TGTGCCAGCAGTTATAACACCGGGAGCTCCTACGAGCAGTACTTC.

This clone has just a few counts. CDR3 sequence (DNA): TGTGCCAGCAGACAACTAAGCACAGATACGCAGTATTTT. Translated: CASRQLSTDTQYF. This chain joins TRBV6-5 and TRBJ2-3; D gene unclear. Germline values: CDR1 MNHEY, CDR2 SVGAGI. Trimming left V 6 bases short and J 0 bases short, with 7 bases between. This CDR3 spans 13 amino acids.

This clone is categorized as medium-sized. V is TRBV7-6 and J is TRBJ2-5, with D uncertain. V was clipped by 1 base and J by 3 bases, with 9 bases between them. The CDR3 covers 14 residues. Germline V CDR1 and CDR2: SGHVS, FNYEAQ. This CDR3 is CASSLVRSEETQYF. The DNA of the CDR3 is TGTGCCAGCAGCTTAGTGCGGAGCGAAGAGACCCAGTACTTC. Combining the CDR3 with reference TRBV7-6 and TRBJ2-5 gives the whole variable domain GAGVSQSPRYKVTKRGQDVALRCDPISGHVSLYWYRQALGQGPEFLTYFNYEAQQDKSGLPNDRFSAERPEGSISTLTIQRTEQRDSAMYRCASSLVRSEETQYFGPGTRLLVL.

This chain uses TRBV30 with TRBJ1-1; D not resolved. CDR1 is GTSNPN, CDR2 SVGIG, per germline (reference sequence). V was shortened by 4 bases and J by 4 bases, with 13 bases between the two germline ends. The CDR3 sequence is 13 residues long. CDR3 sequence reads: CAWNSHSGTEAFF. CDR3 in DNA: TGTGCCTGGAACAGTCATTCGGGCACTGAAGCTTTCTTT. The variable domain in full, completed from reference TRBV30 and TRBJ1-1, reads SQTIHQWPATLVQPVGSPLSLECTVEGTSNPNLYWYRQAAGRGLQLLFYSVGIGQISSEVPQNLSASRPQDRQFILSSKKLLLSDSGFYLCAWNSHSGTEAFFGQGTRLTVV.

The genes are TRBV28 and TRBJ2-2, with 7 bases identical to TRBD1. The CDR3 extends over 16 amino acids. The junction had 8 bases not matched to a gene; V was cut back by 5 bases and J by 2 bases. Germline V lookup: CDR1 MDHEN, CDR2 SYDVKM. In nucleotides, the CDR3 is TGTGCCAGCAGTATTTACAGGGGATCAAACACCGGGGAGCTGTTTTTT. It encodes CASSIYRGSNTGELFF. The whole variable domain, remainder taken from reference TRBV28 and TRBJ2-2, is DVKVTQSSRYLVKRTGEKVFLECVQDMDHENMFWYRQDPGLGLRLIYFSYDVKMKEKGDIPEGYSVSREKKERFSLILESASTNQTSMYLCASSIYRGSNTGELFFGEGSRLTVL.